This T cell receptor (beta chain) was identified during a study of T cell responses to AZD1222 COVID-19 vaccine (dated by TCRdb to the early 2020s). In the study overall: AZD1222 recipients with second doses at about 4 weeks or about 12 weeks were pooled, because spike-specific TCR depth and breadth did not differ between schedules. TCR sequencing covered more than 230 trial participants: roughly 200 given two doses of AZD1222 and about 26 given two doses of MenACWY control vaccine. Trial participants were enrolled by age into subgroups of 18-55, 56-69 and 70-plus years, and around 150, 29 and 61 TCR-sequenced participants, respectively, were included in these subgroups.

The CDR3 regions of human TCRbeta chains were subjected to immunosequencing. In the paper's pipeline: TCRs in the repertoires were matched against a reference library of SARS-CoV-2-specific TCRs that had been generated with the MIRA antigen-specificity platform. Breadth meant the fraction of unique TCRs that were SARS-CoV-2-associated, whereas depth meant the fraction of total T cells that were SARS-CoV-2-associated. Using the MIRA data, each spike-specific TCR was assigned both to the spike region to which the TCR was reactive and to a CD4 or CD8 class. Log10-transformed breadth and depth values were compared by one-way ANOVA with Sidak's multiple comparisons tests. TCRdb obtained this table from immuneACCESS and retained in-frame rearrangements with V and J assigned. These tables miss some clones; where compared with another copy, unresolved V genes account for less than half of the shortfall, and the remainder is unexplained. V and J calls and clone size are given by that table; D and trimming were obtained from the DNA. In all, the sample holds 130,000 or so clones, and about 91% of those were seen once. The ten biggest clones cover under 2% of the sample.

The time point label, read with the paper, signifies: baseline before first vaccination. Samples from vaccinated people were obtained from the UK trials COV001 and COV002, which included a single-blind randomized controlled phase 2/3 trial of AZD1222 (ChAdOx1 nCoV-19) in healthy adults. For TCRbeta chain sequencing, PBMC samples were collected from trial participants at day 0 and at day 28 after the second dose. A word on this clone: Its specific antigen is unknown. Nothing much larger sits one base from this clone, and base qualities are not available.

What the study reported, not specific to this receptor: After two AZD1222 doses, both the breadth and the depth of spike-specific TCRs were significantly higher than at day 0 and than in MenACWY recipients. The 56-69-year group was small, and its depth increase did not reach significance, likely because of low power. Because no day 14 peak-response samples were available, repertoires were characterized only after the peak T cell response. Conclusions about previously exposed vaccinees were limited because only 5 or 6 AZD1222 recipients were SARS-CoV-2 seropositive at baseline. The vaccine-associated CD4 TCRs covered the entire spike protein, and the dominant responses fell in regions 160-218 and 743-854. Participants were mostly white British, with more females than males. The authors suggested clonal diversity may have been underestimated. Reportedly, close to half of the unique spike-specific TCRs recognized epitopes lying outside the regions that are mutated in the B.1.351 and B.1.1.7 variants.

This specimen consisted of peripheral blood, obtained on day 0 of AZD1222 vaccination. The receptor was derived from an adult in good health.

The CDR3 amino acid sequence is: CASSSGQSYEQYF. The DNA reads TGTGCCAGCAGCTCGGGACAGTCCTACGAGCAGTACTTC. The rearranged chain carries TRBV28 and TRBJ2-7, and TRBD1 matches 7 of the central bases. V loses 6 bases at its end and J loses 1 base; junction bases beyond the gene matches: 3. The CDR3 contains 13 residues, cysteine and phenylalanine counted. The retained sequence is limited to the CDR3, 39 bases, with the frame set at the first base. The germline V gene specifies MDHEN as CDR1 and SYDVKM as CDR2.